Listed below are T cell receptor beta chains from one sample, sequenced in a study of blood T cell repertoires in COVID-19. Using immunoSEQ multiplex PCR, the repertoire was profiled, and TCRdb retains in-frame clones only, with some absent. This sample has 150,000 to 200,000 clones, with about 85% found just once. Specimen: PBMCs or T cells enriched from blood (not recorded which). The receptors stem from a woman between 50 and 59 years old who had recovered from COVID-19. Both conserved end residues are part of each CDR3. A D gene is named only where the DNA matches it firmly. Where a row states a size, it is once, few, many or the class of an expanded clone; other rows omit it.

v_gene,d_gene,j_gene,abundance,CDR3nt,CDR3aa
TRBV12-3/TRBV12-4,.,TRBJ2-3,.,TGTGCCAGCAAGACGGGGAAAGATACGCAGTATTTT,CASKTGKDTQYF
TRBV28,TRBD2,TRBJ2-1,once,TGTGCCAGCAGTTCGCCAGCGGGAGGGCCGTACAATGAGCAGTTCTTC,CASSSPAGGPYNEQFF
TRBV5-1,TRBD1,TRBJ2-7,.,TGCGCCAGCAGCTTTCATGGGACAGGGGTTGCCTACGAGCAGTACTTC,CASSFHGTGVAYEQYF
TRBV7-2,.,TRBJ1-2,.,TGTGCCAGCAGCCTAGCCAGGGGTTTGGGATATGGCTACACCTTC,CASSLARGLGYGYTF
TRBV5-4,.,TRBJ2-1,.,TGTGCCAGCAGCTTGGGAGACAATGAGCAGTTCTTC,CASSLGDNEQFF
TRBV2,.,TRBJ1-2,few,TGTGCCAGCACCAGAGCCCTCCAGGGGGGCTACACCTTC,CASTRALQGGYTF
TRBV15,.,TRBJ1-2,.,TGTGCCACCAGCAGAGATATGGGCTACTATGGCTACACCTTC,CATSRDMGYYGYTF
TRBV12-3/TRBV12-4,.,TRBJ2-2,.,TGTGCCAGCAACCCACAGGGAGCCGGGGAGCTGTTTTTT,CASNPQGAGELFF
TRBV19,.,TRBJ1-5,once,TGTGCCAGTAGAGCACAGGATTATAGCAATCAGCCCCAGCATTTT,CASRAQDYSNQPQHF
TRBV5-1,.,TRBJ1-1,.,TGCGCCAGCAGCTCAGGAGGGGCTGAAGCTTTCTTT,CASSSGGAEAFF
TRBV3-1/TRBV3-2,.,TRBJ2-4,.,TGTGCCAGCAGCCCCAGTAAAAACATTCAGTACTTC,CASSPSKNIQYF
TRBV7-3,.,TRBJ2-1,few,TGTGCCAGCAGCTTAGGAGGGGCTGGTGAGCAGTTCTTC,CASSLGGAGEQFF
TRBV7-3,TRBD2,TRBJ2-1,.,TGTGCCAGCAGCTTAAATAGCGGGAGAAACAATGAGCAGTTCTTC,CASSLNSGRNNEQFF
TRBV5-1,TRBD2,TRBJ2-1,.,TGCGCCAGCAGCTTTAAACTTTATGGTAGCGGGAGCAATGAGCAGTTCTTC,CASSFKLYGSGSNEQFF
TRBV20-1,TRBD2,TRBJ2-3,.,TGCAGTGCTAGTAAAGGTACGGGAGGTACGGATACGCAGTATTTT,CSASKGTGGTDTQYF
TRBV19,.,TRBJ1-4,.,TGTGCCACCCCGCCGGGACCCGCGGGAGAAAAACTGTTTTTT,CATPPGPAGEKLFF
TRBV19,.,TRBJ1-5,.,TGTGCCAGTAATCCGGGACATCCCAATCAGCCCCAGCATTTT,CASNPGHPNQPQHF
TRBV6-1,TRBD1,TRBJ1-1,few,TGTGCCAGCAGTGAAGGGACAGGTGGGAACACTGAAGCTTTCTTT,CASSEGTGGNTEAFF
TRBV7-9,.,TRBJ1-5,few,TGTGCCAGCAGCTTGGTCGGTCCGTACCAGCCCCAGCATTTT,CASSLVGPYQPQHF
TRBV5-1,.,TRBJ1-4,.,TGCGCCAGCAGCAGGGCCGGGGACACAGTCTATGAAAAACTGTTTTTT,CASSRAGDTVYEKLFF
TRBV7-2,TRBD1,TRBJ1-1,.,TGTGCCAGCAGTAAACGACAGGGTGAAGGGACTGAAGCTTTCTTT,CASSKRQGEGTEAFF
TRBV27,TRBD2,TRBJ2-7,.,TGTGCCAGCAGTTTATTAGCGGGAGGGGTCCGCGAGCAGTACTTC,CASSLLAGGVREQYF
TRBV19,.,TRBJ2-5,few,TGTGCCAGTAGTATCGGGGGAGAAGAGACCCAGTACTTC,CASSIGGEETQYF
TRBV19,TRBD2,TRBJ2-7,.,TGTGCCAGTAACGTGGGAGGGCAGGGCGAGCAGTACTTC,CASNVGGQGEQYF
TRBV5-1,TRBD2,TRBJ2-7,once,TGCGCCAGCAGCCGGTCCGGGACTAGCGACTACGAGCAGTACTTC,CASSRSGTSDYEQYF
TRBV27,TRBD1,TRBJ1-2,few,TGTGCCAGCAGTTTTGGCGGGACAGGTGGTGGCTACACCTTC,CASSFGGTGGGYTF
TRBV3-1/TRBV3-2,TRBD2,TRBJ2-1,.,TGTGCCAGCAGCCAAGCCGGGACTACCAACAATGAGCAGTTCTTC,CASSQAGTTNNEQFF
TRBV5-1,TRBD2,TRBJ2-2,few,TGCGCCAGCAGCTACGGACTAGCGGTGGGACTTGGGGAGCTGTTTTTT,CASSYGLAVGLGELFF
TRBV6-5,.,TRBJ1-3,.,TGTGCCAGCAGGGCCGCAGGGGTGGGTGGAAACACCATATATTTT,CASRAAGVGGNTIYF
TRBV18,TRBD2,TRBJ2-2,.,TGTGCCAGCTCACTAACTAGCGGGAGGGCCGAACGGACCGGGGAGCTGTTTTTT,CASSLTSGRAERTGELFF
TRBV21-1,.,TRBJ2-1,.,TGTGCCAGCAGCAAAGACAGACTAGCGGGAGTGGGCAATGAGCAGTTCTTC,CASSKDRLAGVGNEQFF
TRBV7-2,TRBD1,TRBJ2-6,.,TGTGCCAGCAGTCCGACAGGGCCCGGGGCCAACGTCCTGACTTTC,CASSPTGPGANVLTF
TRBV10-3,TRBD2,TRBJ2-2,.,TGTGCCGTCCCGGTGGCCGACTACCGGGAGGCATCGAACACCGGGGAGCTGTTTTTT,CAVPVADYREASNTGELFF
TRBV27,.,TRBJ1-4,.,TGTGCCAGCACCTCACAGGGTGGATATGAAAAACTGTTTTTT,CASTSQGGYEKLFF
TRBV7-9,.,TRBJ2-5,.,TGTGCCAGCAGCTTAGGCGGGGGCCTCCAAGAGACCCAGTACTTC,CASSLGGGLQETQYF
TRBV7-2,TRBD2,TRBJ2-1,.,TGTGCCAGCAGCTTACGTCCAGCGGGAGTTGCGTCTGAGCAGTTCTTC,CASSLRPAGVASEQFF
TRBV4-3,.,TRBJ1-1,.,TGCGCCAGCAGCCGGCTCCCGGGTCCAAACACTGAAGCTTTCTTT,CASSRLPGPNTEAFF
TRBV19,.,TRBJ2-7,.,TGTGCCAGTAGTATAGGGGTAGGAGGGAGGAGGAACGAGCAGTACTTC,CASSIGVGGRRNEQYF
TRBV29-1,TRBD1,TRBJ2-4,.,TGCAGACTAATGGGGACAGTCCTAGCCAAAAACATTCAGTACTTC,CRLMGTVLAKNIQYF
TRBV5-1,TRBD1,TRBJ1-3,once,TGCGCCAGCAGCTTGGGGGACAGGAGGGCAAACACCATATATTTT,CASSLGDRRANTIYF
TRBV6-5,TRBD1,TRBJ2-7,few,TGTGCCAGCAGTTACGGGACAGGGGCCTACGAGCAGTACTTC,CASSYGTGAYEQYF
TRBV7-3,.,TRBJ1-3,once,TGTGCCAGCAGCCCCCGGGGAGGGGGTAACACCATATATTTT,CASSPRGGGNTIYF
TRBV19,.,TRBJ1-5,.,TGTGCCAGTAGTCGTTTAGATCAGCCCCAGCATTTT,CASSRLDQPQHF
TRBV18,TRBD2,TRBJ2-3,few,TGTGCCAGCTCACCAAACATAGCGGGGGGACCCACAGATACGCAGTATTTT,CASSPNIAGGPTDTQYF
TRBV28,TRBD2,TRBJ2-4,.,TGTGCCAGTGGGACTAGCGGGAGGGCCGGGAACATTCAGTACTTC,CASGTSGRAGNIQYF
TRBV12-5,TRBD2,TRBJ2-5,once,TGTGCTAGTGGTTTAGCGGGGGGTTCCGAGACCCAGTACTTC,CASGLAGGSETQYF
TRBV10-1,.,TRBJ2-4,.,TGCGCCAGCGTACCCGGGAATAATAAACTAGCCAAAAACATTCAGTACTTC,CASVPGNNKLAKNIQYF
TRBV2,.,TRBJ2-5,.,TGTGCCAGCAGACAGGGACCTGAGACCCAGTACTTC,CASRQGPETQYF
TRBV7-9,TRBD2,TRBJ2-3,.,TGTGCCAGCATGGCCTCGGGGGGGCGAAGCACAGATACGCAGTATTTT,CASMASGGRSTDTQYF
TRBV2,.,TRBJ2-7,.,TGTGCCAGCTTTAGAGGCGAGCAGTACTTC,CASFRGEQYF
TRBV4-3,.,TRBJ1-1,.,TGCGCCAGCAGCCAGGGTTCGGGAGGAACTGAAGCTTTCTTT,CASSQGSGGTEAFF
TRBV10-2,.,TRBJ1-3,many,TGCGCCAGCAGAACAGATTCCTCTGGAAACACCATATATTTT,CASRTDSSGNTIYF
TRBV7-9,.,TRBJ1-2,few,TGTGCCAGCAGCTTAGATGCGTACCGGGGGTCCTATGGCTACACCTTC,CASSLDAYRGSYGYTF
TRBV30,.,TRBJ1-2,.,TGTGCCTGGTACGGGGGGTATTATGGCTACACCTTC,CAWYGGYYGYTF
TRBV3-1/TRBV3-2,TRBD2,TRBJ2-3,.,TGTGCCAGCAGCCTCTATAGCGGGGGGACCGGGGATACGCAGTATTTT,CASSLYSGGTGDTQYF
TRBV5-6,TRBD2,TRBJ2-1,.,TGTGCCAGCAGCTATTTGGGGAGGGAGAATGAGCAGTTCTTC,CASSYLGRENEQFF
TRBV6-5,TRBD1,TRBJ1-1,many,TGTGCCAGCGGGTGGACAGGGCGGGACACTGAAGCTTTCTTT,CASGWTGRDTEAFF